Reported below is one T cell receptor (beta chain). In the same sample, other DNA sequences code for this CDR3. Profiled with immunoSEQ multiplex PCR; TCRdb holds only in-frame clones, not every one. Of tens of thousands of clones detected, roughly 80% appear once; the ten largest clones hold over 3.5%. The data belong to a study of OX40 agonist ivuxolimab in advanced cancers. Overall study: Of mixed ages from 23 to 79 and averaging about 56 years, the group was about 86% male.

Deletions cut 2 bases from V and 1 base from J, with 3 bases between. The CDR3 loop spans 13 amino acids. Germline-derived CDR1 and CDR2 are KGHSH and LQKENI. The chain is built from TRBV18 and TRBJ1-5; unclear D gene. The sample consisted of CD4+ or CD8+ T cells sorted from blood, taken in a trial of the OX40 agonist ivuxolimab. The TCR comes from an adult with an advanced solid tumor such as melanoma, head and neck, liver or kidney cancer. CDR3 residues: CASSPGSNQPQHF. The CDR3 DNA reads TGTGCCAGCTCACCAGGAAGCAATCAGCCCCAGCATTTT.